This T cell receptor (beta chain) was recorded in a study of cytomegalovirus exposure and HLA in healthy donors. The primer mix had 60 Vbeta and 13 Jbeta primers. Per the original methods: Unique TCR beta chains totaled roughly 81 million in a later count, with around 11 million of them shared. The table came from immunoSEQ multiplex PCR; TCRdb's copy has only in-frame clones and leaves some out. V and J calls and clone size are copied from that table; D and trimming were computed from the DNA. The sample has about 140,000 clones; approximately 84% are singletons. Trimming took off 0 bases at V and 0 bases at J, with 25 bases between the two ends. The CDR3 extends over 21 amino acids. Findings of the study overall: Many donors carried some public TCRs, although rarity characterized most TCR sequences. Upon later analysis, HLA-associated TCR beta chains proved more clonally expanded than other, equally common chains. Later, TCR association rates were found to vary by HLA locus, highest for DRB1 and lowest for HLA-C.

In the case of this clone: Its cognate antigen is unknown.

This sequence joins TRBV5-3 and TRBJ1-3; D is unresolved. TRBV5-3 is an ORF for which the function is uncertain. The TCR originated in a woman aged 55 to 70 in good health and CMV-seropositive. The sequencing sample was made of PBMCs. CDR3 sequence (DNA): TGTGCCAGAAGCTTGGGCCCCACGAGGGCTCACCGATCTAGCTCTGGAAACACCATATATTTT. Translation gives CARSLGPTRAHRSSSGNTIYF.